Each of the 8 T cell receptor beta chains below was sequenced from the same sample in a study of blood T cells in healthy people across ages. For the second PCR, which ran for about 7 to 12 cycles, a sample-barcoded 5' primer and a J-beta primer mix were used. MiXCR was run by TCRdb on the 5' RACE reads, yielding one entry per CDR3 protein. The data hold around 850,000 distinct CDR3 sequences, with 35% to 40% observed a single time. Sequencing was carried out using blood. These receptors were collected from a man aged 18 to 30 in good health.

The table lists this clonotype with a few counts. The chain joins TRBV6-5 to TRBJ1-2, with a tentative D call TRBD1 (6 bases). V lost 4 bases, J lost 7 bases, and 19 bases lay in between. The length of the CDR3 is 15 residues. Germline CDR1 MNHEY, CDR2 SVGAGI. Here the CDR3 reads CASSSTGLGRGGYTF. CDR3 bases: TGTGCCAGCAGTTCAACAGGGCTCGGCAGGGGTGGCTACACCTTC.

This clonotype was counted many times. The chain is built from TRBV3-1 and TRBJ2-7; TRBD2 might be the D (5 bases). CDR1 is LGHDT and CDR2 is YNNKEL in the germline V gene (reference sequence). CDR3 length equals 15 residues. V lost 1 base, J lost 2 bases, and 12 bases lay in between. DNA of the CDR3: TGTGCCAGCAGCCAAGGTCCCACTAGTACCTACGAGCAGTACTTC. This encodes CASSQGPTSTYEQYF.

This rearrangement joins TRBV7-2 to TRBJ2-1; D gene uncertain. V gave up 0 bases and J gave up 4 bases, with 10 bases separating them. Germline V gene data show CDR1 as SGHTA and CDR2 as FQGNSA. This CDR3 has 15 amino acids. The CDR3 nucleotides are TGTGCCAGCAGCTTAGCGCGGACGCAATACAATGAGCAGTTCTTC. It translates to CASSLARTQYNEQFF.

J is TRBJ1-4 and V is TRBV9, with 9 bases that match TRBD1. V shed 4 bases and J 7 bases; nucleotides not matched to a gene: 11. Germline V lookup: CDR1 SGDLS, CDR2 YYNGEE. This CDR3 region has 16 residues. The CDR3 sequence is CASSPRSTGGVEKLFF. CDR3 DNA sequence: TGTGCCAGCAGCCCCCGATCGACAGGGGGGGTTGAAAAACTGTTTTTT.

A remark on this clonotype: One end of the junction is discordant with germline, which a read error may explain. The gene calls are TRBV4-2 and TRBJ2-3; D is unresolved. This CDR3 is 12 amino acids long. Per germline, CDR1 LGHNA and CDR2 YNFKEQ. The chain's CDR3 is CVSSQDGDTQYF. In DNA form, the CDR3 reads TGTGTCAGCAGCCAAGATGGAGATACGCAGTATTTT.

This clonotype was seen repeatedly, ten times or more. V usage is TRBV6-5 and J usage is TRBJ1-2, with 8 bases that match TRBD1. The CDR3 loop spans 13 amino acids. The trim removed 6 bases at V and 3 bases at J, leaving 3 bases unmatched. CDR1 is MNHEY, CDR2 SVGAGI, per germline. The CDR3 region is CASRQGADYGYTF. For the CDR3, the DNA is TGTGCCAGCAGGCAGGGGGCGGACTATGGCTACACCTTC.

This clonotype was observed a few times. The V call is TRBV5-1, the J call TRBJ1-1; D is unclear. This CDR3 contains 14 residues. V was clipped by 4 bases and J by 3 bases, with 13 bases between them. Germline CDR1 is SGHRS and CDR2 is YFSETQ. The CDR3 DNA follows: TGCGCCAGCAGCACGACCTCCCAGGACACTGAAGCTTTCTTT. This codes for CASSTTSQDTEAFF.

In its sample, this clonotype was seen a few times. CDR3 coding DNA: TGCGCCAGCAGCCTTACAGGGGGAGTATCCTCTGGGGCCAACGTCCTGACTTTC. Encoded protein: CASSLTGGVSSGANVLTF. The chain couples TRBV5-1 to TRBJ2-6; 8 nucleotides match TRBD1. CDR1 and CDR2 (germline): SGHRS, YFSETQ. Trimming cost V 4 bases and J 0 bases; bases outside gene matches: 9. CDR3 length: 18 amino acids.